A single sample gave rise to the 18 T cell receptor beta chains below, sequenced in a study of metastatic and nonmetastatic thyroid tumors. TCRdb reprocessed the PCR reads via MiXCR. The sample contains around 18,000 clones, about 13% of which appear only once. Patients underwent thyroid surgery, and none had received any treatment before it. The sample was blood. The origin of the receptors is a female donor with papillary thyroid cancer or a benign thyroid nodule (not recorded which). Some clones in this sample may be carry-over from other donors' samples.

This clone was recorded a few times. The rearrangement joins TRBV6-2 or TRBV6-3 to TRBJ1-1; no firm D call. Germline-derived CDR1 and CDR2 are MNHEY and SVGEGT. CDR3 size: 17 residues. Trimming shortened V by 0 bases and J by 3 bases, and 17 bases separated the two germline ends. CDR3 region: CASSYSPVHLGDTEAFF. CDR3 nucleotides: TGTGCCAGCAGTTACTCCCCGGTACACCTCGGAGACACTGAAGCTTTCTTT.

To note about this clone: This could be a read error, since a much larger clone is one nucleotide away. The gene calls are TRBV29-1 and TRBJ1-2, with no clear D. V was pared by 2 bases and J by 4 bases, with 11 bases between. CDR3 size: 13 residues. CDR1 is SQVTM and CDR2 is ANQGSEA in the germline V gene. This CDR3 reads CSVELYVSYGYTF. The DNA of the CDR3 is TGCAGCGTTGAACTCTATGTAAGCTATGGCTACACCTTC.

This clone was observed many times. Since a much larger clone is just one base distant, this may be a read error. This sequence joins TRBV6-5 and TRBJ1-2; D is possibly TRBD1 (5 bases). Germline lookup yields CDR1 MNHEY and CDR2 SVGAGI. The CDR3 sequence is 14 residues long. CDR3 sequence: CASSYSGGDYGYAF. In nucleotides, the CDR3 is TGTGCCAGCAGTTACTCGGGGGGAGACTATGGCTACGCCTTC.

This clone occurred many times. The gene calls are TRBV7-2 and TRBJ1-1; D not certain. This CDR3 is built from 12 residues. The ends were cut back, 5 bases at V and 4 bases at J, with 8 bases in the middle. The V gene's germline CDR1 is SGHTA and CDR2 FQGNSA. CDR3 in DNA: TGTGCCAGCAGCCCCTCTGGCACTGAAGCTTTCTTT. Its translation is CASSPSGTEAFF.

This clone was observed many times. This clone may be a read error of a much larger clone one base away. The chain employs TRBV2 and TRBJ1-3; no reliable D call. Germline V gene sequence: CDR1 SNHLY, CDR2 FYNNEI. The CDR3 sequence is 13 residues long. V dropped 3 bases and J dropped 6 bases, with 9 bases sitting between them. The CDR3 bases are TGTGCCAGCAGTGACGGGCCCGTAAACACCATATATTTT. Translated, it gives CASSDGPVNTIYF. Together with reference TRBV2 and TRBJ1-3, the CDR3 gives the full variable domain: EPEVTQTPSHQVTQMGQEVILRCVPISNHLYFYWYRQILGQKVEFLVSFYNNEISEKSEIFDDQFSVERPDGSNFTLKIRSTKLEDSAMYFCASSDGPVNTIYFGEGSWLTVV.

This clone was seen repeatedly, ten times or more. The chain has TRBV6-1 and TRBJ2-7; TRBD1 or TRBD2 may be the D gene (5 bases each). Germline values: CDR1 MNHNS, CDR2 SASEGT. Trimming pared 6 bases from V and 0 bases from J, leaving 21 bases between. This CDR3 region has 17 residues. CDR3 amino acids: CASSPRPGRPTSYEQYF. CDR3 DNA sequence: TGTGCCAGCAGCCCTCGGCCAGGGAGACCAACCTCCTACGAGCAGTACTTC.

This clone was counted ten times or more. The chain carries TRBV9 and TRBJ1-2, with no clear D. The germline V and J ends were trimmed by 2 bases and 8 bases, with 16 bases remaining between them. From germline, CDR1 is SGDLS and CDR2 YYNGEE. The CDR3 contains 14 residues. As DNA, the CDR3 is TGTGCCAGCAGCGTGTCATCGGTAGACGGCGGCTACACCTTC. Its translation: CASSVSSVDGGYTF.

The chain employs TRBV6-1 and TRBJ2-1; 8 bases match TRBD2. Germline assignment: CDR1 MNHNS and CDR2 SASEGT. This CDR3 comprises 14 residues. Trimming took 6 bases from V and 4 from J; bases not matched to a gene: 5. The DNA for the CDR3 is TGTGCCAGCAGGCGCGGGAGGACATACAATGAGCAGTTCTTC. It encodes CASRRGRTYNEQFF.

This clone was counted many times. The gene calls are TRBV28 and TRBJ2-5, with D hard to call. CDR1 and CDR2 (germline): MDHEN, SYDVKM. The CDR3 is made up of 14 amino acids. Trimming took 7 bases from V and 1 from J, leaving 13 bases between them. This CDR3 is CASTHRSTQETQYF. As DNA, the CDR3 is TGTGCCAGCACCCACCGCTCTACCCAAGAGACCCAGTACTTC.

Many counts were recorded for this clone. The CDR3 is CASSLFERGSGQETQYF. The CDR3 DNA follows: TGTGCCAGCAGCTTATTCGAGCGGGGCAGTGGGCAAGAGACCCAGTACTTC. V and J are TRBV7-8 and TRBJ2-5, with 7 bases aligning to TRBD2. The CDR3 length is 17 residues. V shed 2 bases, J shed 2 bases, and the junction held 11 bases outside the gene matches. CDR1 is SGHVS and CDR2 is FQNEAQ in the germline V gene.

This clone was detected many times. The gene calls are TRBV2 and TRBJ1-6; D call uncertain. V was trimmed by 3 bases and J by 10 bases, leaving 10 bases between them. In germline, CDR1 is SNHLY, CDR2 FYNNEI. The CDR3 spans 13 residues. CDR3 sequence (DNA): TGTGCCAGCAGTGAGGGCGGCCGGTCACCCCTCCACTTT. This translates into CASSEGGRSPLHF. Drawing the rest from reference TRBV2 and TRBJ1-6, the complete variable domain is EPEVTQTPSHQVTQMGQEVILRCVPISNHLYFYWYRQILGQKVEFLVSFYNNEISEKSEIFDDQFSVERPDGSNFTLKIRSTKLEDSAMYFCASSEGGRSPLHFGNGTRLTVT.

The chain is built from TRBV27 and TRBJ1-1; TRBD1 matches 9 bases. Trimming cost V 8 bases and J 8 bases; bases outside gene matches: 9. The CDR3 is made up of 13 amino acids. In germline, CDR1 is MNHEY, CDR2 SMNVEV (reference sequence). CDR3 sequence reads: CASGRTGALEAFF. In DNA, the CDR3 is TGTGCCAGCGGTCGGACAGGGGCATTAGAAGCTTTCTTT.

This clone was observed at least ten times. The chain has TRBV9 and TRBJ1-2, with D unresolved. Deletions cut 4 bases from V and 2 bases from J, with 9 bases between. There are 13 residues in the CDR3. Looked up from germline, CDR1 is SGDLS and CDR2 is YYNGEE. Here the CDR3 reads CASSPRANYGYTF. The CDR3 nucleotides are TGTGCCAGCAGCCCTCGGGCGAACTATGGCTACACCTTC.

This clone showed up many times. This sequence joins TRBV19 and TRBJ2-4, with 15 bases fitting TRBD2. CDR3 length: 15 residues. V lost 7 bases and J lost 9; bases outside the gene matches: 7. CDR1 LNHDA and CDR2 SQIVND come from the germline V gene (reference sequence). The CDR3 DNA reads TGTGCCAGTATCGGACTAGCGGGGGGGCCAGGCATTCAGTACTTC. Translating it yields CASIGLAGGPGIQYF. Together with reference TRBV19 and TRBJ2-4, the CDR3 gives the full variable domain: DGGITQSPKYLFRKEGQNVTLSCEQNLNHDAMYWYRQDPGQGLRLIYYSQIVNDFQKGDIAEGYSVSREKKESFPLTVTSAQKNPTAFYLCASIGLAGGPGIQYFGAGTRLSVL.

This clone was detected only a few times. The chain has TRBV12-3 or TRBV12-4 and TRBJ1-6; D is undetermined. This CDR3 is 15 amino acids long. Trimming stripped 3 bases from V and 3 bases from J, with 9 bases between. The CDR3: CASSFSTIYNSPLHF. The DNA for the CDR3 is TGTGCCAGCAGTTTTTCGACAATCTATAATTCACCCCTCCACTTT.

A note on this clone: A much larger clone is a single base away; this may be a read error. The final CDR3 position lacks the conserved phenylalanine or tryptophan, pointing to a likely read error. V usage is TRBV5-1 and J usage is TRBJ1-1; D remains unclear. Germline loops: CDR1 SGHRS, CDR2 YFSETQ. V was pared by 4 bases and J by 1 base, with 8 bases between. The length of the CDR3 is 13 residues. CDR3 region: CASSLEPNTEAFL. The DNA of the CDR3 is TGCGCCAGCAGCCTCGAGCCGAACACTGAAGCTTTCCTT.

The V call is TRBV20-1, the J call TRBJ2-3; the D gene could be TRBD1 or TRBD2 (5 bases each). V was pared by 0 bases and J by 2 bases, with 9 bases between. The length of the CDR3 is 14 residues. Germline V gene data show CDR1 as DFQATT and CDR2 as SNEGSKA (reference sequence). CDR3 in amino acids: CSARDPGPTDTQYF. The CDR3 nucleotides read TGCAGTGCTAGAGATCCGGGACCCACAGATACGCAGTATTTT.

The sample holds a few counts of this clone. The chain carries TRBV28 and TRBJ2-6, with D tentatively TRBD2 (6 bases). With 7 bases removed from V and 4 bases from J, the gap between germline ends came to 17 bases. Germline assignment: CDR1 MDHEN and CDR2 SYDVKM. This CDR3 spans 16 amino acids. The CDR3 DNA follows: TGTGCCAGCACCCCCAAGGGGAGGTCCGGGGCCAACGTCCTGACTTTC. This sequence encodes CASTPKGRSGANVLTF.